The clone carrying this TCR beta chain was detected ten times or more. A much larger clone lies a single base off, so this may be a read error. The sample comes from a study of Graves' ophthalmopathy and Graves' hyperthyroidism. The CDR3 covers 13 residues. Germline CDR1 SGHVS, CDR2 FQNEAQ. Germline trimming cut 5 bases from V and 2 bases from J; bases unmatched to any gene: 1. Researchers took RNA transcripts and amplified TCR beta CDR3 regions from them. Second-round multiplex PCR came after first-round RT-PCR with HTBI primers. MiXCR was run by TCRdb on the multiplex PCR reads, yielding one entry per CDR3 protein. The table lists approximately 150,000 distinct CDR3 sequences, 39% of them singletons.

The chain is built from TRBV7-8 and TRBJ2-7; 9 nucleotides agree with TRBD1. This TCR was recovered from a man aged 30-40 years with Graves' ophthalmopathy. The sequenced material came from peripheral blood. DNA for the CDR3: TGTGCCAGCAGCGGGGACAGGGCCTACGAGCAGTACTTC. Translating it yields CASSGDRAYEQYF.